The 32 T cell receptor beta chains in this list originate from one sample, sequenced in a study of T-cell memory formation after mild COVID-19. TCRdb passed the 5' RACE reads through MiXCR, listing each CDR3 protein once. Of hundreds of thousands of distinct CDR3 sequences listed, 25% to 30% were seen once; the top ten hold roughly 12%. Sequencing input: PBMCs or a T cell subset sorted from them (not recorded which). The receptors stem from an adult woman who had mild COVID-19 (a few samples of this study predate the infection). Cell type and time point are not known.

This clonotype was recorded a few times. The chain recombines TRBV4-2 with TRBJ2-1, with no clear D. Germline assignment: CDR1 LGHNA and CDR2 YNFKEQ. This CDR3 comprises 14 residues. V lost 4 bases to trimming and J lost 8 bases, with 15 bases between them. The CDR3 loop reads CASSLTLKNDEQFF. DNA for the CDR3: TGTGCCAGCAGCCTCACGTTAAAGAACGATGAGCAGTTCTTC.

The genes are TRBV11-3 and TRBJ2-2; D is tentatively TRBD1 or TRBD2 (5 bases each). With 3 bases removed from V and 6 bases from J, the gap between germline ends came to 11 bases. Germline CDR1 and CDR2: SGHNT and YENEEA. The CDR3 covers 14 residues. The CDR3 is CASSLGETSGELFF. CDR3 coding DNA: TGTGCCAGCAGCTTGGGGGAAACGTCCGGGGAGCTGTTTTTT.

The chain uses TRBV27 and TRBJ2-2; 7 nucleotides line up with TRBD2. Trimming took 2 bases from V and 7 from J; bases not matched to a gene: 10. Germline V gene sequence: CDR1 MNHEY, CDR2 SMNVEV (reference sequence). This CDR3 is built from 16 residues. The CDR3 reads CASSLPPGREHGELFF. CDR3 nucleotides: TGTGCCAGCAGTTTACCCCCTGGGCGGGAGCACGGGGAGCTGTTTTTT.

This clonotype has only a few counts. The CDR3 spells CSARGLLGYEQYF. The CDR3 nucleotides read TGCAGTGCTAGAGGACTACTTGGCTACGAGCAGTACTTC. The J gene is TRBJ2-7, the V gene TRBV20-1; a possible D gene is TRBD2 (5 bases). Germline V gene sequence: CDR1 DFQATT, CDR2 SNEGSKA (reference sequence). Trimming took off 1 base at V and 3 bases at J, with 10 bases between the two ends. The CDR3 is 13 residues long.

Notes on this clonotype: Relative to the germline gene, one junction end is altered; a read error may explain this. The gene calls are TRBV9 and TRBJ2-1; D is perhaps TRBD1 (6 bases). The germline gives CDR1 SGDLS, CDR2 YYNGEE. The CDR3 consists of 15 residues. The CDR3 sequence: CASSVAGDPYTEQFF. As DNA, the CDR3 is TGTGCCAGCAGCGTAGCAGGGGACCCCTACACTGAGCAGTTCTTC.

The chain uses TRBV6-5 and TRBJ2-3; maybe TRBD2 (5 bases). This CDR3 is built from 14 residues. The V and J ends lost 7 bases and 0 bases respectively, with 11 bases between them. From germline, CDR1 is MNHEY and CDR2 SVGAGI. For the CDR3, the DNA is TGTGCCAGCAATTCGGGAACTAGCACAGATACGCAGTATTTT. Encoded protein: CASNSGTSTDTQYF.

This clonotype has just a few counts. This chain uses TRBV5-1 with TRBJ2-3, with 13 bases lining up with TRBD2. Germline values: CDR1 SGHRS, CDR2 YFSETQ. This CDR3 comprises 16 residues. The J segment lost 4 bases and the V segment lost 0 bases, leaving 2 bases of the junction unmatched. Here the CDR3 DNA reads TGCGCCAGCAGCTTGGTACTAGCGGGGGGGCCAGATACGCAGTATTTT. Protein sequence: CASSLVLAGGPDTQYF.

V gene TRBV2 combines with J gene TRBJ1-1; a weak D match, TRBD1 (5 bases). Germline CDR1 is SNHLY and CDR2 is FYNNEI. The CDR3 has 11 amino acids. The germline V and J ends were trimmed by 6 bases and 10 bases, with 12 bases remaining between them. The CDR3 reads CASSPAGTAFF. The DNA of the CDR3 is TGTGCCAGCAGCCCAGCGGGGACAGCTTTCTTT.

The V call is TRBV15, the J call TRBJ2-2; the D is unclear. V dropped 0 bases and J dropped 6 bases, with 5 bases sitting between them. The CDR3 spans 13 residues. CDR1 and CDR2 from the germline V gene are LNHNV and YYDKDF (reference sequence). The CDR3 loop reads CATSREASGELFF. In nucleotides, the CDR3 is TGTGCCACCAGCAGAGAAGCATCCGGGGAGCTGTTTTTT.

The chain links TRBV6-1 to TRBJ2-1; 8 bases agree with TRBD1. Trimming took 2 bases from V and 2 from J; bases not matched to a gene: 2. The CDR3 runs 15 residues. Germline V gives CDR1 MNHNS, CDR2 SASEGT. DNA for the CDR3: TGTGCCAGCAGTGAACGACAGGGGCCCTACAATGAGCAGTTCTTC. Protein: CASSERQGPYNEQFF.

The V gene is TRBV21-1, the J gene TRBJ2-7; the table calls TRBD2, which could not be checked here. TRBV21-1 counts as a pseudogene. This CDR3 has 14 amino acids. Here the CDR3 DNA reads TGTGCCAGCAGCAGCAGAGGGGGAGGCTACGAGCAGTACTTC. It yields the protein CASSSRGGGYEQYF.

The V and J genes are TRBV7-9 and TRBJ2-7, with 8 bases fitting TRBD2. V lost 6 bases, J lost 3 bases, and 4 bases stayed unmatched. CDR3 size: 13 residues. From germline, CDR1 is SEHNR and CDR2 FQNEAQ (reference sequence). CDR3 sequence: CASRGSGGYEQYF. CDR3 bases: TGTGCCAGCAGAGGAAGCGGGGGCTACGAGCAGTACTTC.

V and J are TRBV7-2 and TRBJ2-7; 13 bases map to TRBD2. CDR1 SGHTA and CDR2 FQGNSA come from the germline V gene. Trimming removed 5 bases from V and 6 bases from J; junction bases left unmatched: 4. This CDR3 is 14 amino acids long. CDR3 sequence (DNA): TGTGCCAGCAGCCAAGGACTAGCGGGAGCCGAGCAGTACTTC. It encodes CASSQGLAGAEQYF.

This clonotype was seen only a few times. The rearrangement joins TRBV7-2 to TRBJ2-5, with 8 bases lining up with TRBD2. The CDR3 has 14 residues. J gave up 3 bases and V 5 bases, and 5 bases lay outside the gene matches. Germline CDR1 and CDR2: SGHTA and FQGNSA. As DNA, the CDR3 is TGTGCCAGCAGCGAAAGCGGGAGAGAAGAGACCCAGTACTTC. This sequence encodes CASSESGREETQYF.

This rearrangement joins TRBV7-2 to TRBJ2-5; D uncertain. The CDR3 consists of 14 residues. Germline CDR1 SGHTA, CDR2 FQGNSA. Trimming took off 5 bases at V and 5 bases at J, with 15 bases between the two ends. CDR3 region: CASSANGATETQYF. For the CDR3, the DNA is TGTGCCAGCAGCGCCAATGGAGCCACGGAGACCCAGTACTTC.

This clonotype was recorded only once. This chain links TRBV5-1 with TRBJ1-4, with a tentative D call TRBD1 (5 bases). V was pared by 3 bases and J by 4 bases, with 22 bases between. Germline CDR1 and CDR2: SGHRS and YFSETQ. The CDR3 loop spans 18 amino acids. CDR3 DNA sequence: TGCGCCAGCAGCTCACAGTTGGGCTTGGGGCTGATTAATGAAAAACTGTTTTTT. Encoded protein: CASSSQLGLGLINEKLFF.

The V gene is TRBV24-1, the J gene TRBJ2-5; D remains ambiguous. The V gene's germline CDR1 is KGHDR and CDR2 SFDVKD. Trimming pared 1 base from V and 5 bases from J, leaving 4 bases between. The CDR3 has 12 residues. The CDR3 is CATSDFLETQYF. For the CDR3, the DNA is TGTGCCACCAGTGATTTCTTGGAGACCCAGTACTTC.

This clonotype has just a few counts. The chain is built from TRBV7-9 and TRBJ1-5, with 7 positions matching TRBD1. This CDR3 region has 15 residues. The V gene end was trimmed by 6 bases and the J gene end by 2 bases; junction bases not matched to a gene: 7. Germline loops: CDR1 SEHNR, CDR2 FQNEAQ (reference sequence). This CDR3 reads CASSTTGIGNQPQHF. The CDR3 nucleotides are TGTGCCAGCAGTACGACAGGGATTGGCAATCAGCCCCAGCATTTT.

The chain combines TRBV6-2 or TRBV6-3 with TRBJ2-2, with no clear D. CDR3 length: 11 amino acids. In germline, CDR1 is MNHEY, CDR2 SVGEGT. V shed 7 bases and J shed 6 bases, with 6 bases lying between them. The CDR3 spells CASNDSGELFF. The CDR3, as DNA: TGTGCCAGCAATGACTCCGGGGAGCTGTTTTTT.

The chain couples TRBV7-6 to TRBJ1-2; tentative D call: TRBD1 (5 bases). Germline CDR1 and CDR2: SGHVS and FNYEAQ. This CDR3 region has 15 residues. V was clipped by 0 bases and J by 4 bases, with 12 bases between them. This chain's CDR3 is CASSLAEGHSYGYTF. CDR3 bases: TGTGCCAGCAGCTTAGCGGAGGGGCACTCCTATGGCTACACCTTC.

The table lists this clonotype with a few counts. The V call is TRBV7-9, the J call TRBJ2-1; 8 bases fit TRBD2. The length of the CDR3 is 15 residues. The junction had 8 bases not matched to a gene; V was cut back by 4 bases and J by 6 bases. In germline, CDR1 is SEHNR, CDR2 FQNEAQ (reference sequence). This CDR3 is CASSWPGLGSNEQFF. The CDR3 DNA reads TGTGCCAGCAGCTGGCCGGGACTAGGATCCAATGAGCAGTTCTTC. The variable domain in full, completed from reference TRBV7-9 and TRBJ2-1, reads DTGVSQNPRHKITKRGQNVTFRCDPISEHNRLYWYRQTLGQGPEFLTYFQNEAQLEKSRLLSDRFSAERPKGSFSTLEIQRTEQGDSAMYLCASSWPGLGSNEQFFGPGTRLTVL.

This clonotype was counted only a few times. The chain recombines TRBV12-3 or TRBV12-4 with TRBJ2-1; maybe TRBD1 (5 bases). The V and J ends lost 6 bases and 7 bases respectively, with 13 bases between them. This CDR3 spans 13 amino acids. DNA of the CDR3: TGTGCCAGCAGCTCTCCCAGGGCGAATGAGCAGTTCTTC. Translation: CASSSPRANEQFF.

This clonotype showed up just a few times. This CDR3 is CASSPRQGATGGSNQPQHF. The CDR3 region has the DNA TGTGCCAGCAGCCCGCGACAGGGGGCGACTGGGGGTAGCAATCAGCCCCAGCATTTT. The genes are TRBV3-1 and TRBJ1-5, with 10 bases aligning to TRBD1. Germline trimming cut 4 bases from V and 0 bases from J; bases unmatched to any gene: 12. There are 19 residues in the CDR3. Germline CDR1 LGHDT, CDR2 YNNKEL (reference sequence). Based on the CDR3 plus reference TRBV3-1 and TRBJ1-5, the full variable domain is DTAVSQTPKYLVTQMGNDKSIKCEQNLGHDTMYWYKQDSKKFLKIMFSYNNKELIINETVPNRFSPKSPDKAHLNLHINSLELGDSAVYFCASSPRQGATGGSNQPQHFGDGTRLSIL.

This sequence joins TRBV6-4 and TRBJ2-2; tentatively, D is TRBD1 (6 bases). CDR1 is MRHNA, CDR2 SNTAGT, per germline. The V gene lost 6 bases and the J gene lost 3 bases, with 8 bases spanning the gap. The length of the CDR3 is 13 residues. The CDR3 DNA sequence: TGTGCCAGCAGCACAGGGTACACCGGGGAGCTGTTTTTT. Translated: CASSTGYTGELFF.

This CDR3 is CASSSTVGTGGWAYF. CDR3 bases: TGTGCCAGCAGCTCCACCGTCGGGACAGGGGGCTGGGCGTACTTC. The chain combines TRBV11-2 with TRBJ2-4; 12 bases fit TRBD1. Per germline, CDR1 SGHAT and CDR2 FQNNGV. J was trimmed by 15 bases and V by 4 bases; bases with no gene match: 13. The CDR3 is 15 amino acids.

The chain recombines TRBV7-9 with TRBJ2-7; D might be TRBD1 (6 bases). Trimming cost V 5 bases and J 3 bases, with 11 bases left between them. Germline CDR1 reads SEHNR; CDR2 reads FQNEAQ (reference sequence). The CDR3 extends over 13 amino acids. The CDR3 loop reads CASSGDIDYEQYF. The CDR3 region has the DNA TGTGCCAGCAGCGGGGACATAGACTACGAGCAGTACTTC.

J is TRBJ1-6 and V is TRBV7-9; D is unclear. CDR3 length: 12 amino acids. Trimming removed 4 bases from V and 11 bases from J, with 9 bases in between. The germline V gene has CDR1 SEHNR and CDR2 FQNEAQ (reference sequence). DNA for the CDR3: TGTGCCAGCAGCTCAAGCCCGACACCCCTCCACTTT. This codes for CASSSSPTPLHF. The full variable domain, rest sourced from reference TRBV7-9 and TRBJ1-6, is DTGVSQNPRHKITKRGQNVTFRCDPISEHNRLYWYRQTLGQGPEFLTYFQNEAQLEKSRLLSDRFSAERPKGSFSTLEIQRTEQGDSAMYLCASSSSPTPLHFGNGTRLTVT.

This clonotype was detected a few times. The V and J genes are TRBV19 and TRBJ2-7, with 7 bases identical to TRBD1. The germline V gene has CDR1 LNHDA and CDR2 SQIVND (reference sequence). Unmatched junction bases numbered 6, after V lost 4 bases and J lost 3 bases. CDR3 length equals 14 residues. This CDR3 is CASSTRDRHYEQYF. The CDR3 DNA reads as TGTGCCAGTAGTACCCGGGACAGACACTACGAGCAGTACTTC.

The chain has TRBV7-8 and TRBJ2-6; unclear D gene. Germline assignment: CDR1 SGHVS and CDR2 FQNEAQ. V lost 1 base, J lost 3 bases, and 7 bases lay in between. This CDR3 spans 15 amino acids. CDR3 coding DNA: TGTGCCAGCAGCTTAGTGGGTTTTGGGGCCAACGTCCTGACTTTC. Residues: CASSLVGFGANVLTF. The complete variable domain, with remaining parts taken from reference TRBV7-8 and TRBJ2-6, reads GAGVSQSPRYKVAKRGQDVALRCDPISGHVSLFWYQQALGQGPEFLTYFQNEAQLDKSGLPSDRFFAERPEGSVSTLKIQRTQQEDSAVYLCASSLVGFGANVLTFGAGSRLTVL.

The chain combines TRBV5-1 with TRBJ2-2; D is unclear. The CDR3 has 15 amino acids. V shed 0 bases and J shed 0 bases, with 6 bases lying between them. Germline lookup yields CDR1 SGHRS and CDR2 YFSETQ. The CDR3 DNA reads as TGCGCCAGCAGCTTGGGGGCCGCGAACACCGGGGAGCTGTTTTTT. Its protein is CASSLGAANTGELFF.

In nucleotides, the CDR3 is TGCAGCGTTAAGGTTGTGAATGAGCAGTTCTTC. This sequence encodes CSVKVVNEQFF. The genes are TRBV29-1 and TRBJ2-1; no clear D gene. The V and J ends lost 5 bases and 7 bases respectively, with 9 bases between them. The V gene's germline CDR1 is SQVTM and CDR2 ANQGSEA. The CDR3 has 11 amino acids.

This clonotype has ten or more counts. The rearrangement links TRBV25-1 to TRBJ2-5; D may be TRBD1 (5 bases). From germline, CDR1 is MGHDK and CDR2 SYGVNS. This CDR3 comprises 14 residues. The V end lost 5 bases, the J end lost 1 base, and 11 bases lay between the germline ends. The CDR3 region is CASSRAGPQETQYF. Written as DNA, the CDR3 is TGTGCCAGCAGTCGCGCAGGGCCCCAAGAGACCCAGTACTTC.